This section outlines one T cell receptor beta chain sequence together with its context. Its antigen is still unknown. The data stem from a study of T cell repertoires in cytomegalovirus infection. About the study: Through public TCR beta signatures, both CMV infection and matching HLA type were indicated.

TCRdb re-called the reads through MiXCR, storing one row per CDR3 protein. This sample has some 940,000 distinct CDR3 sequences, with 31% found just once. The V gene lost 3 bases and the J gene lost 4 bases, with 13 bases spanning the gap. There are 15 residues in the CDR3. The rearrangement uses TRBV12-3 or TRBV12-4 and TRBJ1-3; D is undetermined. The sample here was cultured CD8+ T cells from PBMCs, taken from culture after CMV antigen stimulation. The receptor was derived from a human donor in good health (CMV status not recorded). Some clones in this sample may be carry-over from other donors' samples. The CDR3: CASSFPRQLGNTIYF. DNA for the CDR3: TGTGCCAGCAGTTTCCCCCGGCAGCTAGGAAACACCATATATTTT.